This T cell receptor (beta chain) stems from a study of naive and memory T cell subsets. Broader study findings: The power law exponent of TCR abundance differed between naive and memory cells. In CD4 and CD8 cells, diversity dropped from naive through EMRA.

The CDR3 has 17 amino acids. With 2 bases clipped from V and 5 bases from J, the junction kept 8 bases outside the gene matches. From germline, CDR1 is DFQATT and CDR2 SNEGSKA (reference sequence). The sample holds many counts of this clonotype. Its target is unknown. An equimolar mix of two oligonucleotides served as the beta constant-region primer for TRBC1 and TRBC2. TCRdb redid the calling of the UMI-ligation and nested PCR reads with MiXCR, one entry per CDR3 protein. The top ten hold about 0.93% of the sample, which has over 75,000 distinct CDR3 sequences, roughly 13% seen once. This clonotype was obtained from a human donor in good health. Sequencing was performed on central memory CD4+ T cells from blood. The chain is built from TRBV20-1 and TRBJ2-2; 13 nucleotides match TRBD2. The CDR3 spells CSARQRTSGSWTGELFF. The CDR3 bases are TGCAGTGCTAGACAGAGGACTAGCGGGAGTTGGACCGGGGAGCTGTTTTTT.